This T cell receptor (beta chain) was sequenced for a study of T-cell memory formation after mild COVID-19. Broader study findings: Contracting CD4+ clones lay largely in CM and EM, with CD8+ ones residing in EMRA.

V lost 4 bases, J lost 2 bases, and 9 bases lay in between. This CDR3 spans 13 amino acids. Germline CDR1 SGHKS, CDR2 YYEKEE (reference sequence). Using its own MiXCR run on the 5' RACE reads, TCRdb lists one record per CDR3 protein. Among a few hundred thousand distinct CDR3 sequences, 19% were seen once, and the ten largest hold around 20%. This clonotype came up a few times. Its specificity is not known. This clonotype was sampled from a man younger than 35 who had mild COVID-19 (a few samples of this study predate the infection). Cell type and time point are not known. Sequencing used PBMCs or a T cell subset sorted from them (not recorded which). This rearrangement joins TRBV5-5 to TRBJ2-5; no definite D call. As DNA, the CDR3 is TGTGCCAGCAGCCACCCCCATCAAGAGACCCAGTACTTC. As protein: CASSHPHQETQYF. The entire variable domain, with the rest obtained from reference TRBV5-5 and TRBJ2-5, is as follows: DAGVTQSPTHLIKTRGQQVTLRCSPISGHKSVSWYQQVLGQGPQFIFQYYEKEERGRGNFPDRFSARQFPNYSSELNVNALLLGDSALYLCASSHPHQETQYFGPGTRLLVL.